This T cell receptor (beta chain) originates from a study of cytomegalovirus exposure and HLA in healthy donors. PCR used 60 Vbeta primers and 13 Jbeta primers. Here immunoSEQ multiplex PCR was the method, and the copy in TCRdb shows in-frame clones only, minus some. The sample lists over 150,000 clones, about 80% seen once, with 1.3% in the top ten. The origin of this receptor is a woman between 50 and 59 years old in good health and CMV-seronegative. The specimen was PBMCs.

The CDR3 DNA reads as TGTGCCAGCAGCACCCGGGACAGTGGAAACACCATATATTTT. This sequence encodes CASSTRDSGNTIYF. This sequence joins TRBV5-4 and TRBJ1-3; TRBD1 agrees at 7 bases. CDR1 SGHNT and CDR2 YYREEE come from the germline V gene (reference sequence). V was clipped by 4 bases and J by 3 bases; unmatched bases: 4. The CDR3 has 14 amino acids.